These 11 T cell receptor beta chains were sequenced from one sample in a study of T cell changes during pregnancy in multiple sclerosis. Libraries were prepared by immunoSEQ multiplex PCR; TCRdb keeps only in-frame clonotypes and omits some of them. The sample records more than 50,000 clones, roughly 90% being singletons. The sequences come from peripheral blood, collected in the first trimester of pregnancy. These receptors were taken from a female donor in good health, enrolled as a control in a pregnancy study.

The CDR3 DNA reads as TGTGCCAGAAGCGTGTCAGGGGGAAACACTGAAGCTTTCTTT. Protein sequence: CARSVSGGNTEAFF. The chain combines TRBV5-3 with TRBJ1-1, with 7 bases fitting TRBD1. TRBV5-3 is placed among ORFs of uncertain function. The CDR3 sequence is 14 residues long. The V and J ends lost 4 bases and 2 bases, in that order; junction bases with no gene match: 5.

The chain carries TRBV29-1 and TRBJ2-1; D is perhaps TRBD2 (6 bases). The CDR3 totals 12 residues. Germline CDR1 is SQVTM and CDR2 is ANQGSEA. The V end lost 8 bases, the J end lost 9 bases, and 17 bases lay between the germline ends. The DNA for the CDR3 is TGCAGCTTCCCCTCGGGAGTTCGTGAGCAGTTCTTC. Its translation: CSFPSGVREQFF.

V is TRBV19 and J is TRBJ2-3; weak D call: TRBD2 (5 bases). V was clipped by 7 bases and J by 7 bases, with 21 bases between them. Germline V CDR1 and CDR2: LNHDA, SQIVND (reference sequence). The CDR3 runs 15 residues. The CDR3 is CASKLRHVWENTQYF. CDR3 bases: TGTGCCAGTAAACTCCGACACGTTTGGGAGAATACGCAGTATTTT.

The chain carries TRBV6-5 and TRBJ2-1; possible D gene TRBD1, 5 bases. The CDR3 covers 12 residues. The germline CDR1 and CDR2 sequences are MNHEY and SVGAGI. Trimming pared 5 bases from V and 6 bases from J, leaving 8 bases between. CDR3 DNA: TGTGCCAGCAGTCCCAGGGTCAATGAGCAGTTCTTC. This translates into CASSPRVNEQFF.

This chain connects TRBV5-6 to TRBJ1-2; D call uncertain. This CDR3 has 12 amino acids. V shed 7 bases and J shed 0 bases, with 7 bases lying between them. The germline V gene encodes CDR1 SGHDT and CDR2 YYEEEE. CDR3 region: CASVRANYGYTF. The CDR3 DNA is TGTGCCAGCGTAAGAGCTAACTATGGCTACACCTTC.

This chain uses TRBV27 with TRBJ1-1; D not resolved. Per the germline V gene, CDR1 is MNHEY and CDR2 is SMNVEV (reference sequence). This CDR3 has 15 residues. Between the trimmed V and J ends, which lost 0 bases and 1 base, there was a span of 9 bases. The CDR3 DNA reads TGTGCCAGCAGTTTATCTGGGCACCGGAACACTGAAGCTTTCTTT. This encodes CASSLSGHRNTEAFF.

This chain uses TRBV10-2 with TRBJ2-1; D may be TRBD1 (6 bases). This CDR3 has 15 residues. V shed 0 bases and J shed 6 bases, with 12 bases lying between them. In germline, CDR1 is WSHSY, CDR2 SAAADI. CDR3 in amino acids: CASSESWGPLNEQFF. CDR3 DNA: TGCGCCAGCAGTGAGTCGTGGGGGCCCCTCAATGAGCAGTTCTTC.

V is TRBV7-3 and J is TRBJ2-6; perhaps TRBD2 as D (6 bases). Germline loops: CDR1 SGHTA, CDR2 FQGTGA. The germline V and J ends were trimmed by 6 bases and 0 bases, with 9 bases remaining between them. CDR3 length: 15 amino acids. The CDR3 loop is CASRGGYSGANVLTF. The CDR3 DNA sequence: TGTGCCAGCAGAGGAGGGTACTCTGGGGCCAACGTCCTGACTTTC.

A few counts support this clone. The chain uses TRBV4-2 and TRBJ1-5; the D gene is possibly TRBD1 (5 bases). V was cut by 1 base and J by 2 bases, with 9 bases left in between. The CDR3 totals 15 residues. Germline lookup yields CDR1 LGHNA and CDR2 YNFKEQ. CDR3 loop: CASSQGGGGNQPQHF. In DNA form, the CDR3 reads TGTGCCAGCAGCCAAGGGGGCGGGGGCAATCAGCCCCAGCATTTT.

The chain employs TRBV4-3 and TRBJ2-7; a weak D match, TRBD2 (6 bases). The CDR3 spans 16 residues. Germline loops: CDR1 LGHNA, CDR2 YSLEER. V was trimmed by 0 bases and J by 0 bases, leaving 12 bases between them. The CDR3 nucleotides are TGCGCCAGCAGCCAAGATGGAGGGGATAGCTCCTACGAGCAGTACTTC. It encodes CASSQDGGDSSYEQYF.

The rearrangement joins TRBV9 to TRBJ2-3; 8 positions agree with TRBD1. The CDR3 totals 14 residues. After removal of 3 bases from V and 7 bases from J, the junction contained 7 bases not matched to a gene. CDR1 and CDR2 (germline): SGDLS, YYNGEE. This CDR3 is CASSAGQGSNTQYF. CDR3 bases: TGTGCCAGCAGCGCAGGACAGGGAAGCAATACGCAGTATTTT.